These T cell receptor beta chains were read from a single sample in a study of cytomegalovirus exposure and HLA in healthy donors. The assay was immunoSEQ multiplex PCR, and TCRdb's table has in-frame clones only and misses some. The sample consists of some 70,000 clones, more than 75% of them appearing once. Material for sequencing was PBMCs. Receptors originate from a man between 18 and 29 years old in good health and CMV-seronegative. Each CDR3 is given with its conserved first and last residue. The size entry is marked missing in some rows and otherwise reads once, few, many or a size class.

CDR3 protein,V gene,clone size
CASSQDRGGLADTQYF,TRBV14,-
CASSLAAGGDTQYF,TRBV7-6,-
CASSLGDRNYGYPF,TRBV5-1,-
CASSLKQGAGNTIYF,TRBV7-3,-
CAIRGQLNEKLFF,TRBV10-3,-
CASSLTTSGGRGGELFF,TRBV11-1,-
CASSPGTRTQETQYF,TRBV19,-
CASSLGSDPSAGQPQHF,TRBV9,-
CASSQTGNSYEQYF,TRBV6-5,-
CASSQEADRYYGYTF,TRBV4-2,-
CASSGQSGSNEKLFF,TRBV7-9,-
CASSLGSTSGGTDTQYF,TRBV5-1,-
CASSGQGVGGYTF,TRBV9,-
CASSVGGLSPPTDTQYF,TRBV9,-
CASSVSGGAEETQYF,TRBV9,-
CAWSADTEAFF,TRBV30,-
CASNRGVSTEAFF,TRBV5-1,once
CASIGDYEQYF,TRBV28,few
CASTTAHGNEQFF,TRBV19,-
CASSQDRSTYGYTF,TRBV19,-
CASSQQGDTQYF,TRBV4-1,once
CATSRDRRRTAEAFF,TRBV15,-
CASSSRNTEAFF,TRBV5-1,-
CASSGPGREGYGYTF,TRBV6-6,once
CASTADRLSTDTQYF,TRBV27,few
CASSTGRTDYEQYF,TRBV19,-
CASSLNSGETQYF,TRBV5-4,-
CASRTPPRDTSYGYTF,TRBV6-4,-
CASSLDPGTPYEQYF,TRBV5-4,-
CASSIGWDRQNTEAFF,TRBV19,-
CASSQTTGLDNSPLHF,TRBV4-3,-
CASSTQGAGQPQHF,TRBV7-9,-
CASSRGGSSYNEQFF,TRBV7-8,-
CASSPTGLGFHEQYF,TRBV14,-
CASSVGPWGTSGNEQFF,TRBV9,once
CASSSLVTTYNEQFF,TRBV7-8,-
CASSCPPRGPTGNTIYF,TRBV5-4,-
CASGPGILAGGKETQYF,TRBV12-5,-
CASSTRRRRQETQYF,TRBV9,few
CASSEAGVGNTIYF,TRBV25-1,-
CASSVAGTEETQYF,TRBV9,-
CASSLTGTSAAREQFF,TRBV5-1,-
CASSLAVSTDTQYF,TRBV5-1,-
CASSVGTGVSPLHF,TRBV9,few
CASSLRGTYIDTQYF,TRBV7-3,once
CASSTGLAGGSGELFF,TRBV5-1,-
CASSQVTGQGADGANVLTF,TRBV4-2,-
CASSLEQGDQPQHF,TRBV5-1,-
CASSFSGWGYNEQFF,TRBV5-1,once
CASSSQETQYF,TRBV7-9,-
CASSFNPGNSYNEQFF,TRBV19,-
CASSPGPVRGDQPQHF,TRBV9,once